The entry below describes one T cell receptor beta chain. The data were taken from a study of blood T cell repertoires in COVID-19. Across the study: Collection of acute and convalescent COVID-19 samples took place in the United States, Italy and Spain. In each case, the material was cDNA or gDNA derived from T cells, B-cell-depleted T cells, or PBMCs.

The germline CDR1 and CDR2 sequences are SGHRS and YFSETQ. V was shortened by 4 bases and J by 6 bases, with 13 bases between the two germline ends. The CDR3 has 13 residues. Per the authors' pipeline: How many nucleated cells were present was estimated from reference gene primer amplification. The method was immunoSEQ multiplex PCR; TCRdb's version includes in-frame clones alone and lacks a portion of them. V and J calls and clone size are given by that table; D and trimming were obtained from the DNA. The sample contains about 100,000 clones, roughly 80% of which appear only once. The clonotype was recovered from a man over 45 with active or convalescent COVID-19. Sequencing was performed on peripheral blood. V and J are TRBV5-1 and TRBJ1-1, with D perhaps matching TRBD1 (6 bases). The DNA of the CDR3 is TGCGCCAGCAGCATTCGACAGGCCTCTGAAGCTTTCTTT. It specifies CASSIRQASEAFF.